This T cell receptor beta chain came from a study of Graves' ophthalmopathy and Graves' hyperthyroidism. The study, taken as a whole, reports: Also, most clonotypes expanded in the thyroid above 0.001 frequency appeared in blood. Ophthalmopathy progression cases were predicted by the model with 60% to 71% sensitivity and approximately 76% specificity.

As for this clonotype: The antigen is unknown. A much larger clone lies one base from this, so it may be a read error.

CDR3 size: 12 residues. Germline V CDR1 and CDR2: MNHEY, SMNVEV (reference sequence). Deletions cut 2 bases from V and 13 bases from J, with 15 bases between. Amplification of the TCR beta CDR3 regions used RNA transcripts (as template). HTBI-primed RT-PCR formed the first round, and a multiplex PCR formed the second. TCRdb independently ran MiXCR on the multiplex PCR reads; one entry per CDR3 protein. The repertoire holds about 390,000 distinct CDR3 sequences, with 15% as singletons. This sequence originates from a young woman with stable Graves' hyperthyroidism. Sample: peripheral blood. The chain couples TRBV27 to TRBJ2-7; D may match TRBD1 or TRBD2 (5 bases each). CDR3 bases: TGTGCCAGCAGTTTAGGGGGTTGGGGCATTTACTTC. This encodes CASSLGGWGIYF.